One T cell receptor beta chain is described in this entry. The antigen is unknown. CDR3 length: 18 amino acids. With 4 bases clipped from V and 1 base from J, the junction kept 9 bases outside the gene matches. Germline-derived CDR1 and CDR2 are SGHRS and YFSETQ. Tissue from the graft was processed to free its intraepithelial and lamina propria lymphocytes. The table came from immunoSEQ multiplex PCR; TCRdb's copy has only in-frame clones and leaves some out. Of 3,500 to 5,000 clones in the sample, around 75% were seen once. The data were obtained in a study of graft-versus-host responses after intestinal transplantation. As for the study in general: Among the recipients, transplants were multivisceral, liver-intestinal, or isolated intestinal. Every one of the recipients received anti-thymocyte globulin induction and afterwards took tacrolimus and steroids for roughly 3 years.

Overall study results and limits: Investigators detected GvH clones in recipient marrow, with some emerging earlier in ileum or blood. Allografts of one patient group, those with graft-donor T cell macrochimerism, had high graft-versus-host to host-versus-graft clonal ratios.

The chain combines TRBV5-1 with TRBJ2-2, with TRBD2 matching 11 bases. The starting material was ileum tissue, obtained about 340 days after intestinal transplantation. This clonotype originated in a human patient who received an intestinal transplant, so some T cells may come from the graft donor. In DNA form, the CDR3 reads TGCGCCAGCAGCAAAAATACCGGGACTAGCGGGAACACCGGGGAGCTGTTTTTT. Translated: CASSKNTGTSGNTGELFF.